This record concerns one TCR beta chain sequence. Here immunoSEQ multiplex PCR was the method, and the copy in TCRdb shows in-frame clones only, minus some. Of about 180,000 clones in the sample, 80% were seen once. The CDR3 length is 12 residues. The V and J ends lost 5 bases and 2 bases respectively, with 7 bases between them. The germline V gene has CDR1 LNHDA and CDR2 SQIVND (reference sequence). The source of the sample is a study of blood T cell repertoires in COVID-19. Study details: Specimens from acute and convalescent COVID-19 originated in the United States, Italy and Spain.

The sample comprised PBMCs or T cells enriched from blood (not recorded which). The sequence came from a man aged 55 to 70 who had been exposed to COVID-19. The rearrangement joins TRBV19 to TRBJ2-7; no clear D. CDR3 bases: TGTGCCAGTAGTTCGGTTACCTACGAGCAGTACTTC. It translates to CASSSVTYEQYF.